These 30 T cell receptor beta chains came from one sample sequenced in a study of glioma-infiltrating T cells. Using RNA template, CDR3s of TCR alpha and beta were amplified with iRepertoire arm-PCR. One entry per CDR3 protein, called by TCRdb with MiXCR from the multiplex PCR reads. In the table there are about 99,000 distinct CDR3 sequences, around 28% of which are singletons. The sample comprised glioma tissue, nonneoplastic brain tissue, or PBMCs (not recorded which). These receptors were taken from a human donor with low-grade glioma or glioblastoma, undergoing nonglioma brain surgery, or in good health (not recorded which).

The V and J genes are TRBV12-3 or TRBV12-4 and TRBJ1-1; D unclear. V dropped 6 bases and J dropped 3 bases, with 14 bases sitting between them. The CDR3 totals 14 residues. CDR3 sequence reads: CASSPRAKDTEAFF. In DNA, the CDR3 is TGTGCCAGCAGCCCGAGGGCAAAGGACACTGAAGCTTTCTTT.

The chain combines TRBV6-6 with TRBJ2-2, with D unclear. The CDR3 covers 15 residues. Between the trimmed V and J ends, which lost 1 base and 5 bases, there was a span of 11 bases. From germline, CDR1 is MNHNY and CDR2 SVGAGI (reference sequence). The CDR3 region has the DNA TGTGCCAGCAGTTACTTTAGCAGAGAGACCGGGGAGCTGTTTTTT. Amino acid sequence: CASSYFSRETGELFF.

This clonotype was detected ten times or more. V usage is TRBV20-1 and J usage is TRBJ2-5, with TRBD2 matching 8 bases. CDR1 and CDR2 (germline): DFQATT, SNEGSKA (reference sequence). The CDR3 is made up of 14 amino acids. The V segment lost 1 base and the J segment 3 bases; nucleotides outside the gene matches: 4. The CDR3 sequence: CSARVGLAKETQYF. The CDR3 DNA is TGCAGTGCTAGAGTAGGACTAGCTAAAGAGACCCAGTACTTC.

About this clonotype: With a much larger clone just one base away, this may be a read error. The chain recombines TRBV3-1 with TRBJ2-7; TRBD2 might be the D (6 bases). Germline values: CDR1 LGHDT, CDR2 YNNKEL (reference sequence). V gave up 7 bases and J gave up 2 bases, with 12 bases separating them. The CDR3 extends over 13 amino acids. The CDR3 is CASTLERAYEQYF. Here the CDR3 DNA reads TGTGCCAGCACCCTCGAGCGGGCCTACGAGCAGTACTTC.

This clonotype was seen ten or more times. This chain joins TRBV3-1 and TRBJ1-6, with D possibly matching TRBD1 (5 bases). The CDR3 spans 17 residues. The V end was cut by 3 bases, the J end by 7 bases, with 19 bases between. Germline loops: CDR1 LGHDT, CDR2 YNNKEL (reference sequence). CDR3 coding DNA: TGTGCCAGCAGCCATGATGGCGGGGGACGCATGAATTCACCCCTCCACTTT. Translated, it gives CASSHDGGGRMNSPLHF.

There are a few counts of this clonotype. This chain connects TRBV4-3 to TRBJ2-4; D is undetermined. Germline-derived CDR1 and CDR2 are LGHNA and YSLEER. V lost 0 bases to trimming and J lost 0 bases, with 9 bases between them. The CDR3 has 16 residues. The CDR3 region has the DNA TGCGCCAGCAGCCAAGAAGAAGGCATAGCCAAAAACATTCAGTACTTC. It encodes CASSQEEGIAKNIQYF.

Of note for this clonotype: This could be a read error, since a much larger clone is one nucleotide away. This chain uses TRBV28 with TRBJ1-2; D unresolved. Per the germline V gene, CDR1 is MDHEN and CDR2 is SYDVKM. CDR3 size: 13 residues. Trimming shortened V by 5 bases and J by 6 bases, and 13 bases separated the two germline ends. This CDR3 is CASSPLTTDGYTF. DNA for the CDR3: TGTGCCAGCAGTCCGTTGACGACGGATGGCTACACCTTC.

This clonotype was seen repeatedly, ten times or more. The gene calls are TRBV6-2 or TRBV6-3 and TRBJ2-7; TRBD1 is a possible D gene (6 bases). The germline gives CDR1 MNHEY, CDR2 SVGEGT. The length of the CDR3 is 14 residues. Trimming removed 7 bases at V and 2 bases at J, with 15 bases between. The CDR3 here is CASKIDRPTYEQYF. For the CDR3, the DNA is TGTGCCAGCAAAATCGACAGGCCGACCTACGAGCAGTACTTC.

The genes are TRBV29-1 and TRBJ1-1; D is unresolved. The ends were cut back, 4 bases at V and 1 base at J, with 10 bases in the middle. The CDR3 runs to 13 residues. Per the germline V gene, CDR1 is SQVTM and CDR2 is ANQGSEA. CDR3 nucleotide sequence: TGCAGCGTTGTAGTGGCCAAGAACACTGAAGCTTTCTTT. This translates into CSVVVAKNTEAFF.

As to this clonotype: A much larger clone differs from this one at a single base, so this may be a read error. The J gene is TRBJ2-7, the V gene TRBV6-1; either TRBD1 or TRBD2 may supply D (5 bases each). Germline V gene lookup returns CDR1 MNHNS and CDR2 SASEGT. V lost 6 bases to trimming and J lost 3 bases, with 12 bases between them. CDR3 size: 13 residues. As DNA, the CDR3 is TGTGCCAGCAGCCGGGACGGAGTCTACGAGCAGTACTTC. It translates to CASSRDGVYEQYF.

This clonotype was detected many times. The CDR3 nucleotides are TGTGCCACCAGCAGAGTGGGGGGCTCAGCCAATGAGCAGTTCTTC. This encodes CATSRVGGSANEQFF. The rearrangement uses TRBV15 and TRBJ2-1; D could derive from TRBD1 or TRBD2 (6 bases each). V was trimmed by 1 base and J by 6 bases, leaving 13 bases between them. Germline V gives CDR1 LNHNV, CDR2 YYDKDF (reference sequence). This CDR3 region has 15 residues.

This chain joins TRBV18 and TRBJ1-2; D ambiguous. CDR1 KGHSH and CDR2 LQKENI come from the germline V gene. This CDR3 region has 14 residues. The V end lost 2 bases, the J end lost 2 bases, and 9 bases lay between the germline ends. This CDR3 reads CASSPDSGNYGYTF. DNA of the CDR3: TGTGCCAGCTCACCAGATTCCGGGAACTATGGCTACACCTTC. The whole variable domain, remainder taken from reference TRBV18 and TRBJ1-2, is NAGVMQNPRHLVRRRGQEARLRCSPMKGHSHVYWYRQLPEEGLKFMVYLQKENIIDESGMPKERFSAEFPKEGPSILRIQQVVRGDSAAYFCASSPDSGNYGYTFGSGTRLTVV.

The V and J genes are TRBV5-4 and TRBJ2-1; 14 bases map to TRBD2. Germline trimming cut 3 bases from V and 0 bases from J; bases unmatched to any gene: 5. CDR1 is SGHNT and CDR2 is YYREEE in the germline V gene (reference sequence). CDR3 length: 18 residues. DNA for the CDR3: TGTGCCAGCAGCTCGGGACTAGCGGGGGCCAGCTCCTACAATGAGCAGTTCTTC. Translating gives CASSSGLAGASSYNEQFF.

DNA of the CDR3: TGTGCCAGCAGTTTATGGGGGGGCTACACCTTC. Translated, it gives CASSLWGGYTF. This chain connects TRBV12-3 or TRBV12-4 to TRBJ1-2, with D possibly being TRBD1 (5 bases). CDR3 length: 11 amino acids. Trimming removed 2 bases from V and 8 bases from J, with 6 bases in between.

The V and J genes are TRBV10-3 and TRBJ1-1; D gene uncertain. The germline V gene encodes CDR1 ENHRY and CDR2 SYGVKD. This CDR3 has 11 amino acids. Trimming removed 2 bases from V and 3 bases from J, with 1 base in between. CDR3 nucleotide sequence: TGTGCCATCAGTGAGGACACTGAAGCTTTCTTT. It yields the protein CAISEDTEAFF.

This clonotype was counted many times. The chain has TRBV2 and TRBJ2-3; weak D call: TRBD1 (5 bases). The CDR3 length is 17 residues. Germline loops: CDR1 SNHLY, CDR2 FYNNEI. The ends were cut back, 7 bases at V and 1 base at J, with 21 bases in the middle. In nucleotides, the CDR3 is TGTGCCAGCACCTATACTAAGGCAGGGATCCGCACAGATACGCAGTATTTT. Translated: CASTYTKAGIRTDTQYF. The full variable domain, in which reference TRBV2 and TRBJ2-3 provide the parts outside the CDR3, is EPEVTQTPSHQVTQMGQEVILRCVPISNHLYFYWYRQILGQKVEFLVSFYNNEISEKSEIFDDQFSVERPDGSNFTLKIRSTKLEDSAMYFCASTYTKAGIRTDTQYFGPGTRLTVL.

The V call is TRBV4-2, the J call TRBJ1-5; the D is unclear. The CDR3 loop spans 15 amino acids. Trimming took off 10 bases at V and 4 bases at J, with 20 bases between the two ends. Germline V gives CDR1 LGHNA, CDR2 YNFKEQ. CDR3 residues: CANRNPENRNQPQHF. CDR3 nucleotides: TGTGCCAACAGAAACCCCGAGAATAGAAATCAGCCCCAGCATTTT.

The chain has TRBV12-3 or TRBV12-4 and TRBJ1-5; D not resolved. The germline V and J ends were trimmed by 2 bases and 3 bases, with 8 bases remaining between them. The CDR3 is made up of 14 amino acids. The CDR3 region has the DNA TGTGCCAGCAGTTTATTAGCTAACAATCAGCCCCAGCATTTT. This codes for CASSLLANNQPQHF.

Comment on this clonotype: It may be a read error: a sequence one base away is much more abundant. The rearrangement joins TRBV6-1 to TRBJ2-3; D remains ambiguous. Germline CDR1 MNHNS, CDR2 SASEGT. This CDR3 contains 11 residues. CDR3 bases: TGTGTCAGCAGTCCAACAGATACGCAGTATTTT. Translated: CVSSPTDTQYF.

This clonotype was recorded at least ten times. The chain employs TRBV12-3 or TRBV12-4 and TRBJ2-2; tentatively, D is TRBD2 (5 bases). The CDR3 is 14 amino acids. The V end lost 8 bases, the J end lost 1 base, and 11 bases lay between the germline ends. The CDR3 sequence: CASGEGRNTGELFF. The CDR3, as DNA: TGTGCCAGCGGCGAAGGGAGGAACACCGGGGAGCTGTTTTTT.

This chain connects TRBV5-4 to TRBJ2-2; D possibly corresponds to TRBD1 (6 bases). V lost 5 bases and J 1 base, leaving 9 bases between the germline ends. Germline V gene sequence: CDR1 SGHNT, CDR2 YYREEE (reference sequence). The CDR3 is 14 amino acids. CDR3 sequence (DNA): TGTGCCAGCAGACCACAGGGGAACACCGGGGAGCTGTTTTTT. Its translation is CASRPQGNTGELFF.

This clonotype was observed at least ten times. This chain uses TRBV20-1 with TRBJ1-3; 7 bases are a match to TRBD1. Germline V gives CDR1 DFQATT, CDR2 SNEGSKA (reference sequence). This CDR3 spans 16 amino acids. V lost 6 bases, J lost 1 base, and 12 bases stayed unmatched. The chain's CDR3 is CSASGRQGVSGNTIYF. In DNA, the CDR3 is TGCAGTGCCAGCGGCCGACAGGGTGTTTCTGGAAACACCATATATTTT.

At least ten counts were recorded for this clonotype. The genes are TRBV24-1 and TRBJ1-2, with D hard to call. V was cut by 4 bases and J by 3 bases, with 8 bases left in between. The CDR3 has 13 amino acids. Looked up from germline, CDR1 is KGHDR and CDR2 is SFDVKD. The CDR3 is CATSEGPDYGYTF. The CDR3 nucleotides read TGTGCCACCAGTGAAGGACCGGACTATGGCTACACCTTC.

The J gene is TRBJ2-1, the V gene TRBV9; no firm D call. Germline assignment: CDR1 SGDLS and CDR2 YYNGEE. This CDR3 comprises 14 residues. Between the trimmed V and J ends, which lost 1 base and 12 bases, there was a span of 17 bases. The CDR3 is CASSVLFSTDTQFF. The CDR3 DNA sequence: TGTGCCAGCAGCGTATTATTCTCCACAGATACGCAGTTCTTC.

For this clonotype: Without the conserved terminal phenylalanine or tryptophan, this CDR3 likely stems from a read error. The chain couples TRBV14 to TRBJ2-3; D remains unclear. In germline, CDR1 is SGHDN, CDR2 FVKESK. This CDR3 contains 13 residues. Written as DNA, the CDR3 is TGTGCCAGCAGCCAAGTGGGCACGGATATGCAGTATTCT. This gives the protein CASSQVGTDMQYS.

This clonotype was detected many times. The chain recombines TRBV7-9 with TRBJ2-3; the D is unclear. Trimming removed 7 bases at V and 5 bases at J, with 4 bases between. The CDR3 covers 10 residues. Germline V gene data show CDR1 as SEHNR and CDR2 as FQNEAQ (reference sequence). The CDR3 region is CASTQDTQYF. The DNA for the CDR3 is TGTGCCAGCACCCAAGATACGCAGTATTTT.

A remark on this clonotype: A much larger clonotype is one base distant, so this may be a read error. The CDR3 sequence: CASRRGYNEQFF. CDR3 sequence (DNA): TGTGCCAGCAGGAGAGGGTACAATGAGCAGTTCTTC. The chain employs TRBV28 and TRBJ2-1; tentative D call: TRBD2 (5 bases). Deletions cut 6 bases from V and 4 bases from J, with 7 bases between. Germline assignment: CDR1 MDHEN and CDR2 SYDVKM. CDR3 length: 12 amino acids.

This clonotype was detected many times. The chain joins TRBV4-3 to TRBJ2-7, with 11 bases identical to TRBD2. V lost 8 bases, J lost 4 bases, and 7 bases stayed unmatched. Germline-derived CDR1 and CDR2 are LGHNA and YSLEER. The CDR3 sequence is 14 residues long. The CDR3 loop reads CASGPTSGTYEQYF. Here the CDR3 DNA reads TGCGCCAGCGGACCGACTAGCGGGACTTACGAGCAGTACTTC.

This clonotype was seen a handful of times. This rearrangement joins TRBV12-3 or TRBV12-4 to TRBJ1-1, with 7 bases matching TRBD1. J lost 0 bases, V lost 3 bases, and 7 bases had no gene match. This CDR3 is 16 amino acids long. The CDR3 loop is CASSLPGQIMNTEAFF. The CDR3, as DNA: TGTGCCAGCAGTTTGCCGGGACAGATCATGAACACTGAAGCTTTCTTT.

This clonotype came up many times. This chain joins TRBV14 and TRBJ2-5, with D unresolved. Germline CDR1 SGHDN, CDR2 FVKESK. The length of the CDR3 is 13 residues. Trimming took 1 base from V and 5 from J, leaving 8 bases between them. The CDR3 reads CASSQVILETQYF. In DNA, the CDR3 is TGTGCCAGCAGCCAAGTTATTTTGGAGACCCAGTACTTC.